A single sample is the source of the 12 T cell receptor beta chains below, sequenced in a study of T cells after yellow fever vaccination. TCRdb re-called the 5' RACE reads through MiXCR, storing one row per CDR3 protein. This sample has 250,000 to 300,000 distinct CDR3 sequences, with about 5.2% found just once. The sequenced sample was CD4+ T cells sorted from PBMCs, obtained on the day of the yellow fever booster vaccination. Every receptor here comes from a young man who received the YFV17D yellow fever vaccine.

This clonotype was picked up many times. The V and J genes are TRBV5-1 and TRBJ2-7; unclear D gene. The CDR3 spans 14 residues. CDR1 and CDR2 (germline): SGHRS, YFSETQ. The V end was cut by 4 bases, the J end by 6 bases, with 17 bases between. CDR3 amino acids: CASSLGQLQGEQYF. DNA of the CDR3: TGCGCCAGCAGCCTAGGGCAGTTACAAGGCGAGCAGTACTTC.

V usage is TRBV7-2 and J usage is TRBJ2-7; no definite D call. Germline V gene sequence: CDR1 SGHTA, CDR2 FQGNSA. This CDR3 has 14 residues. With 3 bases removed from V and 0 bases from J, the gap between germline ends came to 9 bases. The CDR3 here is CASSLGSSSYEQYV. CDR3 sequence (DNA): TGTGCCAGCAGCTTGGGCTCCAGCTCCTACGAGCAGTACGTC.

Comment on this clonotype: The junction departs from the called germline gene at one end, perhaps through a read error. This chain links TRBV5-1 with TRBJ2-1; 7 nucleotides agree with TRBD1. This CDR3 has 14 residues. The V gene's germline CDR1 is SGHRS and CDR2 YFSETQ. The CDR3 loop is CASSLERQGNGQFF. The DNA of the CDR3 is TGCGCCAGCAGCTTGGAGCGACAGGGCAATGGGCAGTTCTTC.

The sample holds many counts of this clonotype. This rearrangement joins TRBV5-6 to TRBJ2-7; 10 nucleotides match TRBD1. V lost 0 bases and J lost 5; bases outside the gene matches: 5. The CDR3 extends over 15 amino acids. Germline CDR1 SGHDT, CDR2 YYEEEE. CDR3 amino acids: CASSLVGTGEHEQYF. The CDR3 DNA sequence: TGTGCCAGCAGCTTGGTCGGGACAGGGGAACACGAGCAGTACTTC. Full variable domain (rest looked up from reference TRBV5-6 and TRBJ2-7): DAGVTQSPTHLIKTRGQQVTLRCSPKSGHDTVSWYQQALGQGPQFIFQYYEEEERQRGNFPDRFSGHQFPNYSSELNVNALLLGDSALYLCASSLVGTGEHEQYFGPGTRLTVT.

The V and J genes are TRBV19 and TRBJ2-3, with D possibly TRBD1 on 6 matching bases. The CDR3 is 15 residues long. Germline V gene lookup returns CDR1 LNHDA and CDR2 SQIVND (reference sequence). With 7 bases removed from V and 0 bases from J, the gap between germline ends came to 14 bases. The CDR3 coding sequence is TGTGCCAGTACTGATAGGGGGTTAAGCACAGATACGCAGTATTTT. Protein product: CASTDRGLSTDTQYF.

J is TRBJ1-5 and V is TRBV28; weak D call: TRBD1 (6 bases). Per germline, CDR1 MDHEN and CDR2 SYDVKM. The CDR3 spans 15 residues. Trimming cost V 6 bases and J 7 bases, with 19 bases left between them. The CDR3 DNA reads TGTGCCAGCAGACCACAGGGAGTTCCGGGGCAGCCCCAGCATTTT. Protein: CASRPQGVPGQPQHF.

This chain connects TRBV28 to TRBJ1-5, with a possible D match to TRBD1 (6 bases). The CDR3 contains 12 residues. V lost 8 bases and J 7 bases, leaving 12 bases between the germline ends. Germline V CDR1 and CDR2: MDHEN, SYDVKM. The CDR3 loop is CASGLGHQPQHF. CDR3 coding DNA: TGTGCCAGCGGGCTGGGACACCAGCCCCAGCATTTT.

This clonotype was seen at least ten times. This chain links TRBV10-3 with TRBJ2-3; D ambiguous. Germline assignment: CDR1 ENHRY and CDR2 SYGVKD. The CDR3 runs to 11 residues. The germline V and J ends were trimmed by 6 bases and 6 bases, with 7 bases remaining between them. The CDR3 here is CAIRERDTQYF. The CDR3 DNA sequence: TGTGCCATCAGGGAGAGGGATACGCAGTATTTT.

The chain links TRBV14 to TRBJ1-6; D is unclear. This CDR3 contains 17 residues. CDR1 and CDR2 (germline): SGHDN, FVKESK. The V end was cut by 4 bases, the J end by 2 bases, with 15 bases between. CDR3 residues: CASSRGRMDPYNSPLHF. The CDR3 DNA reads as TGTGCCAGCAGCCGAGGACGGATGGACCCCTATAATTCACCCCTCCACTTT.

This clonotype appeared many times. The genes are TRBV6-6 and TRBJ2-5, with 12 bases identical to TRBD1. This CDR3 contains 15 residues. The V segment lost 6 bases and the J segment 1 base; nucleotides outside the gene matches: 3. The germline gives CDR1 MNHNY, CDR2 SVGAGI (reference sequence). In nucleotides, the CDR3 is TGTGCCAGCAGAGGGGACAGGGGGCCCCAAGAGACCCAGTACTTC. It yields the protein CASRGDRGPQETQYF.

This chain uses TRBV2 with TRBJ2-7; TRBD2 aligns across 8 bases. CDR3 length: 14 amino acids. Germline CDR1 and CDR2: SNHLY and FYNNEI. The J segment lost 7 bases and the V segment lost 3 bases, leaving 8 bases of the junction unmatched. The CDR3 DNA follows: TGTGCCAGCAGTGACCCCCGGGGGGGGTTTGAGCAGTACGTC. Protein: CASSDPRGGFEQYV.

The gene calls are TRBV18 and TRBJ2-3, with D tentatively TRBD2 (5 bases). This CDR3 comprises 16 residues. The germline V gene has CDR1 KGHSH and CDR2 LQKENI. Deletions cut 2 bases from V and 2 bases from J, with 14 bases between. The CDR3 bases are TGTGCCAGCTCACCAGACCGGGATTATCCCACAGATACGCAGTATTTT. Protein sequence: CASSPDRDYPTDTQYF.